Sequencing of this TCR beta chain was carried out in a study of shared clonotypes between healthy human individuals. Data came from immunoSEQ multiplex PCR; TCRdb stores just in-frame clones and leaves some out. The sample shows over 2 million clones, just under 95% of them seen only once. The germline gives CDR1 MNHEY, CDR2 SVGAGI. V lost 6 bases and J lost 8, with 16 bases in between. The CDR3 runs 13 residues. CD8 cells regarded as naive lacked CD45RO, were positively chosen for CCR7, and omitted terminally differentiated effector memory CD45RA+ cells. A few counts support this clone. The chain is built from TRBV6-5 and TRBJ1-2; no firm D call. Sequenced: naive CD8+ T cells sorted from blood. The sequence came from a man aged 18-30 years in good health. Written as DNA, the CDR3 is TGTGCCAGCAGGCCGCCTCTCGTCGGCGGCTACACCTTC. Protein sequence: CASRPPLVGGYTF.